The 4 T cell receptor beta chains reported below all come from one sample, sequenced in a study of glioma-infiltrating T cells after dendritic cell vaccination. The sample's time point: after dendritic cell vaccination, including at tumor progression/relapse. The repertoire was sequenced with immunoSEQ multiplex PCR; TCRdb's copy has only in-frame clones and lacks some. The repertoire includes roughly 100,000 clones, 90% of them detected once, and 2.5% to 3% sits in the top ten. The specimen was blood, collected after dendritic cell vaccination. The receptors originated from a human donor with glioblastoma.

The CDR3 here is CASSSQGWHSPLHF. CDR3 sequence (DNA): TGCGCCAGCAGCTCCCAGGGTTGGCATTCACCCCTCCACTTT. The chain carries TRBV5-1 and TRBJ1-6; D is possibly TRBD1 (5 bases). The germline V gene has CDR1 SGHRS and CDR2 YFSETQ. The V end was cut by 3 bases, the J end by 8 bases, with 12 bases between. This CDR3 contains 14 residues.

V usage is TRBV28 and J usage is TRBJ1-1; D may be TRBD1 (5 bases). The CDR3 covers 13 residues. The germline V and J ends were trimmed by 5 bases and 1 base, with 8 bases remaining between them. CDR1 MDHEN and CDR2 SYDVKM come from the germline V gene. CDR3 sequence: CASSPGGNTEAFF. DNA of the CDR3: TGTGCCAGCAGTCCCGGGGGGAACACTGAAGCTTTCTTT.

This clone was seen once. The CDR3 DNA sequence: TGTGCCAGCTCACCACCCGCGGGGAACTACGAGCAGTACTTC. This encodes CASSPPAGNYEQYF. The V gene is TRBV18, the J gene TRBJ2-7; D possibly corresponds to TRBD2 (6 bases). The germline V gene encodes CDR1 KGHSH and CDR2 LQKENI. This CDR3 is built from 14 residues. V dropped 0 bases and J dropped 3 bases, with 9 bases sitting between them.

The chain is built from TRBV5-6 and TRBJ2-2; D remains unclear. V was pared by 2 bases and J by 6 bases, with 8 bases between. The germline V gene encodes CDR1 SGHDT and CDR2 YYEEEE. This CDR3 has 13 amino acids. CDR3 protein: CASSLAGPGELFF. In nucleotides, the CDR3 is TGTGCCAGCAGCTTAGCAGGCCCCGGGGAGCTGTTTTTT.